The present TCR beta chain was sequenced within a study of OX40 agonist ivuxolimab in advanced cancers. Study at large: Partial response was recorded in three patients: one hepatocellular carcinoma and two cutaneous melanoma cases. Overall study findings and caveats: In the 0.1 to 3.0 mg/kg range, CD4+ and CD8+ blood T cells had expanded clonally by week 6. Expansion of clones was among the lowest in partial responders at 0.1-3.0 mg/kg.

To note about this clone: No antigen is known for it.

Some clones are missing from TCRdb's copy, which holds only in-frame ones; the method was immunoSEQ multiplex PCR. The data show 71,000 or so clones, 75% to 85% seen once. With V trimmed by 10 bases and J by 7 bases, 12 bases remained unmatched. This CDR3 has 14 amino acids. The germline V gene encodes CDR1 WSHSY and CDR2 SAAADI. The chain has TRBV10-2 and TRBJ2-1; TRBD2 aligns across 8 bases. The material was CD4+ or CD8+ T cells sorted from blood, obtained in a trial of the OX40 agonist ivuxolimab. The clonotype originates from an adult with an advanced solid tumor such as melanoma, head and neck, liver or kidney cancer. CDR3 sequence: CATKRGGPGNEQFF. Written as DNA, the CDR3 is TGCGCCACGAAACGGGGGGGCCCGGGGAATGAGCAGTTCTTC.